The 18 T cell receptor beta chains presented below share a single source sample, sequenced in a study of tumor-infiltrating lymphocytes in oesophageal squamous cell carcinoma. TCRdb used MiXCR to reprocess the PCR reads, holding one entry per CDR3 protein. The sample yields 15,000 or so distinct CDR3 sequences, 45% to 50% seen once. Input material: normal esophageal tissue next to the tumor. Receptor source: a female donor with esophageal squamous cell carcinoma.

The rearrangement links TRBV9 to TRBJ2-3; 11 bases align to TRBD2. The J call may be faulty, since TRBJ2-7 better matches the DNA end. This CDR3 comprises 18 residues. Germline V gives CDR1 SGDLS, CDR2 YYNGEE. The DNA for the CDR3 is TGTGCCAGCAGCGCCCGTGGGGGGACTAGCGGAGGCTACAATGAGCAGTACTTC. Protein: CASSARGGTSGGYNEQYF.

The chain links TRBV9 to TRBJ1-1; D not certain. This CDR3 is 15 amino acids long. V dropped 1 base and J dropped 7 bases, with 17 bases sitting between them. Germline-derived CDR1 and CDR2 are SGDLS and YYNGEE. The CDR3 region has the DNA TGTGCCAGCAGCGTATTTGATCGGGTTTGGGGTGAAGCTTTCTTT. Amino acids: CASSVFDRVWGEAFF.

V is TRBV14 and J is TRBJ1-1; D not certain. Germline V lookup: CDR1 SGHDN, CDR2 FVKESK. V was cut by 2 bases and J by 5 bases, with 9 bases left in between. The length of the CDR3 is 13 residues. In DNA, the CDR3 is TGTGCCAGCAGCCAACAGGTGAGGACTGAAGCTTTCTTT. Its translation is CASSQQVRTEAFF. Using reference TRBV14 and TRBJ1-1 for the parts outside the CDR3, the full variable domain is EAGVTQFPSHSVIEKGQTVTLRCDPISGHDNLYWYRRVMGKEIKFLLHFVKESKQDESGMPNNRFLAERTGGTYSTLKVQPAELEDSGVYFCASSQQVRTEAFFGQGTRLTVV.

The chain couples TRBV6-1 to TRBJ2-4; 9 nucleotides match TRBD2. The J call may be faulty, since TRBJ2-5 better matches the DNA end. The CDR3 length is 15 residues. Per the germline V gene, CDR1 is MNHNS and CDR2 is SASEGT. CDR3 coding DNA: TGTGCCAGCAGTGTTAGCGGGGGATTTGGAGAGACCCAGTACTTC. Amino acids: CASSVSGGFGETQYF.

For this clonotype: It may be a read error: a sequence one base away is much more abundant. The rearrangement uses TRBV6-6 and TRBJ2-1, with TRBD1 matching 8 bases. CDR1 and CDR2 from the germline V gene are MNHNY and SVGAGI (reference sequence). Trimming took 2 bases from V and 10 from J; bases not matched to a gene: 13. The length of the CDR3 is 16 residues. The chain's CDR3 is CASSYGPGGERYEQFF. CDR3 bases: TGTGCCAGCAGTTACGGTCCAGGGGGCGAAAGGTACGAGCAGTTCTTC.

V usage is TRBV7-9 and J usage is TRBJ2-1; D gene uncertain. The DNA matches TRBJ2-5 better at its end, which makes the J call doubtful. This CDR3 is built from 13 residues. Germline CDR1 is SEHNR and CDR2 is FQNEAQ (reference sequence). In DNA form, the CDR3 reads TGTGCCAGCAAGCCCGAGTACCAAGAGACCCAGTACTTC. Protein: CASKPEYQETQYF.

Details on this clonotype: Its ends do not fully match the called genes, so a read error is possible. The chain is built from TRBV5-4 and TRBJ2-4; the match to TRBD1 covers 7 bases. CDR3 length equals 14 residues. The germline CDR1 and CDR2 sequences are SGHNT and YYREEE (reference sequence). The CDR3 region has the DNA TGTGCCAGCAGCGAACAGGGGTACACCGGGGAGCTGTATTTT. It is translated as CASSEQGYTGELYF.

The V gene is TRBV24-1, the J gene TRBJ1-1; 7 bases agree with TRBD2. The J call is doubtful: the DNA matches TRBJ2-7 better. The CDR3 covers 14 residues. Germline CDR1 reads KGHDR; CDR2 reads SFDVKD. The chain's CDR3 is CATASREVHNEQYF. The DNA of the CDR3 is TGTGCCACCGCCTCCCGGGAGGTCCACAATGAGCAGTACTTC.

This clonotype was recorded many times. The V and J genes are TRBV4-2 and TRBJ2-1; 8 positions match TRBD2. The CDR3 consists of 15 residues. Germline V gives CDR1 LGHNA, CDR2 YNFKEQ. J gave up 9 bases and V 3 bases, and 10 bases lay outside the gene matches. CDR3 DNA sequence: TGTGCCAGCAGCCAGAAGACGGGACTAGTGGGTGAGCAGTTCTTC. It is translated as CASSQKTGLVGEQFF.

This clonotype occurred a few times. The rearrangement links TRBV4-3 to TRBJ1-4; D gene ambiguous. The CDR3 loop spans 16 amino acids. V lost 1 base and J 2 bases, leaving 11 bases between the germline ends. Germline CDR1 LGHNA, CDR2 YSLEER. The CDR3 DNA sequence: TGCGCCAGCAGCCAAGTAGGAGGAGGTACTAATGAAAAACTGTTTTTT. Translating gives CASSQVGGGTNEKLFF.

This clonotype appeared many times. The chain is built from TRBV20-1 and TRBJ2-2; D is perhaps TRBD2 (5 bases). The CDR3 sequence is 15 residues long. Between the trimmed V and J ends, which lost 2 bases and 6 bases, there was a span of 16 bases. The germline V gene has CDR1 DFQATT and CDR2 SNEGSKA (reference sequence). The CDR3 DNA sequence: TGCAGTGCTAGACAGGACGCGTGGGAGTCCGGGGAGCTGTTTTTT. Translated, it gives CSARQDAWESGELFF.

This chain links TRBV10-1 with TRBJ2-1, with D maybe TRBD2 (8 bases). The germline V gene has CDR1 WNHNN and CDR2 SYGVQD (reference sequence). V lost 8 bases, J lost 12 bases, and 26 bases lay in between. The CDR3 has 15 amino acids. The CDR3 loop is CASQKAGDGTDTQFF. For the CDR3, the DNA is TGCGCCAGCCAAAAAGCGGGAGACGGGACAGATACGCAGTTCTTC.

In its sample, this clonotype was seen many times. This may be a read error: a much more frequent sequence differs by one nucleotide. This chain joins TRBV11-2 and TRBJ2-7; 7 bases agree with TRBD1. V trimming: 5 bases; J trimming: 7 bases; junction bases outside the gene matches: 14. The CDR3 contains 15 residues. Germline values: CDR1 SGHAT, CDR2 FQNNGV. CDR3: CASSPKGTDINEQYF. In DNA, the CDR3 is TGTGCCAGCAGCCCTAAAGGGACAGATATCAATGAGCAGTACTTC. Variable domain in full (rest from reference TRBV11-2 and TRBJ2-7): EAGVAQSPRYKIIEKRQSVAFWCNPISGHATLYWYQQILGQGPKLLIQFQNNGVVDDSQLPKDRFSAERLKGVDSTLKIQPAKLEDSAVYLCASSPKGTDINEQYFGPGTRLTVT.

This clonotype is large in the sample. CDR3: CASREGGLAKNIQYF. The DNA for the CDR3 is TGTGCCAGCAGGGAAGGGGGGTTAGCCAAAAACATTCAGTACTTC. The rearrangement uses TRBV7-9 and TRBJ2-4; D possibly matches TRBD1 or TRBD2 (6 bases each). The CDR3 runs to 15 residues. Germline V CDR1 and CDR2: SEHNR, FQNEAQ (reference sequence). V lost 6 bases, J lost 0 bases, and 12 bases lay in between. The full variable domain, completed using reference TRBV7-9 and TRBJ2-4, is DTGVSQNPRHKITKRGQNVTFRCDPISEHNRLYWYRQTLGQGPEFLTYFQNEAQLEKSRLLSDRFSAERPKGSFSTLEIQRTEQGDSAMYLCASREGGLAKNIQYFGAGTRLSVL.

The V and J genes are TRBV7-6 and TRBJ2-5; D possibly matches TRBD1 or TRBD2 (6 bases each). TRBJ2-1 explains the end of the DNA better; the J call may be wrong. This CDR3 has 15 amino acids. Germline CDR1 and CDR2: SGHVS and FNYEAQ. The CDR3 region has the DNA TGTGCCAGCAGCTTAGACGGGGGCAGGGGCAATGAGCAGTTCTTC. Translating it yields CASSLDGGRGNEQFF.

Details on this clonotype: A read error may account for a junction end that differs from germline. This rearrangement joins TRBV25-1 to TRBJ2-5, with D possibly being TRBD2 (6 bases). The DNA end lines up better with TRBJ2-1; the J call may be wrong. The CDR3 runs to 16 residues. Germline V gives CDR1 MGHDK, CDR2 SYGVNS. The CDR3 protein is CANSDPLAAHQETQFF. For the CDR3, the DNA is TGTGCCAACAGTGACCCACTAGCAGCCCACCAAGAGACCCAGTTCTTC.

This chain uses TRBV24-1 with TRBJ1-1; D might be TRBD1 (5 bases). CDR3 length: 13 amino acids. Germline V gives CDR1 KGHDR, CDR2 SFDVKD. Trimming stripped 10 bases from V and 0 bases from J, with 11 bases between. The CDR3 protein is CATRGRLNTEAFF. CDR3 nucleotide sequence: TGTGCCACTCGGGGCCGACTGAACACTGAAGCTTTCTTT.

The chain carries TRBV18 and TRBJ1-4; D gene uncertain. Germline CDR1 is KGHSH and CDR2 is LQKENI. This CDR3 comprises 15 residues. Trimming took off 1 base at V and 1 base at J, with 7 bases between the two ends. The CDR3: CASSPRGETNEKLFF. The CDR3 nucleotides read TGTGCCAGCTCACCACGGGGAGAAACTAATGAAAAACTGTTTTTT.